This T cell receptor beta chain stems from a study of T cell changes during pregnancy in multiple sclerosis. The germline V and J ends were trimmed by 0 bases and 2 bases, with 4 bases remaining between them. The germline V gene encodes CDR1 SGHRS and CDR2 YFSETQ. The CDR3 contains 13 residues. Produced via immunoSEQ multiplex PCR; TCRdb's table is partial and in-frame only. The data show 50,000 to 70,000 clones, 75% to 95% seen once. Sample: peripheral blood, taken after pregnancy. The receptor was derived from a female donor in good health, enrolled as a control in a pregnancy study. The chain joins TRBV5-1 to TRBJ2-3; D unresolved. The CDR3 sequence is CASSLDSTDTQYF. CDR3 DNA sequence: TGCGCCAGCAGCTTGGACTCCACAGATACGCAGTATTTT.